Below, 14 T cell receptor beta chains from the same sample are listed, as sequenced in a study of blood T cell repertoires in COVID-19. The protocol was immunoSEQ multiplex PCR, while the TCRdb copy is restricted to in-frame clones and leaves out a portion. Among about 200,000 clones listed, roughly nine tenths were seen once. The sequenced material came from peripheral blood. Receptors were obtained from a woman aged 45 to 65 with acute or convalescent COVID-19.

The V gene is TRBV10-3, the J gene TRBJ1-1, with 8 bases identical to TRBD1. The J segment lost 4 bases and the V segment lost 0 bases, leaving 10 bases of the junction unmatched. The CDR3 has 17 amino acids. Germline V lookup: CDR1 ENHRY, CDR2 SYGVKD. CDR3 region: CAISESIGRTGGTEAFF. The CDR3 DNA is TGTGCCATCAGTGAGTCGATTGGCCGTACAGGGGGCACTGAAGCTTTCTTT.

The V gene is TRBV9, the J gene TRBJ1-6; D is unresolved. The CDR3 runs to 16 residues. V lost 3 bases, J lost 8 bases, and 18 bases lay in between. Per germline, CDR1 SGDLS and CDR2 YYNGEE. Here the CDR3 reads CASSGVGKPGYSPLHF. Written as DNA, the CDR3 is TGTGCCAGCAGCGGTGTAGGAAAACCGGGTTATTCACCCCTCCACTTT.

The rearrangement links TRBV14 to TRBJ1-6; 10 bases line up with TRBD1. The V and J ends lost 3 bases and 7 bases, in that order; junction bases with no gene match: 6. The V gene's germline CDR1 is SGHDN and CDR2 FVKESK. The CDR3 spans 16 residues. CDR3 in amino acids: CASSHLPGQGNSPLHF. The CDR3 DNA reads as TGTGCCAGCAGCCATTTACCGGGACAGGGGAATTCACCCCTCCACTTT.

V is TRBV3-1 (or the pseudogene TRBV3-2) and J is TRBJ2-5; 11 positions agree with TRBD2. Germline-derived CDR1 and CDR2 are LGHDT and YNNKEL (reference sequence). CDR3 length: 16 residues. J was trimmed by 1 base and V by 3 bases; bases with no gene match: 4. The CDR3 here is CASSQGLAAGQETQYF. As DNA, the CDR3 is TGTGCCAGCAGCCAGGGACTAGCGGCAGGCCAAGAGACCCAGTACTTC.

Remarks on this clone: Its ends do not fully match the called genes, so a read error is possible. This chain uses TRBV5-1 with TRBJ2-7; D is perhaps TRBD2 (6 bases). This CDR3 is built from 15 residues. The germline V gene encodes CDR1 SGHRS and CDR2 YFSETQ. The CDR3 DNA follows: TGCGCCAGCAGCCTTGAGACTAGTCCCTCGTACGGGCAGTACTTC. This codes for CASSLETSPSYGQYF.

In its sample, this clone was seen once. The chain has TRBV24-1 and TRBJ2-5; 8 bases map to TRBD1. This CDR3 has 15 residues. The ends lost 3 bases at V and 4 bases at J; junction bases unmatched: 6. Germline V gene lookup returns CDR1 KGHDR and CDR2 SFDVKD. CDR3 in amino acids: CATSDRQGLLETQYF. Written as DNA, the CDR3 is TGTGCCACCAGTGATAGACAGGGGTTGTTAGAGACCCAGTACTTC.

The chain is built from TRBV5-1 and TRBJ1-5; 7 nucleotides line up with TRBD1. Germline lookup yields CDR1 SGHRS and CDR2 YFSETQ. J gave up 6 bases and V 0 bases, and 6 bases lay outside the gene matches. This CDR3 has 15 amino acids. The CDR3 is CASSLGGTDFQPQHF. CDR3 bases: TGCGCCAGCAGCTTGGGCGGGACAGACTTTCAGCCCCAGCATTTT.

V gene TRBV10-1 combines with J gene TRBJ2-3; TRBD2 might be the D (5 bases). Germline assignment: CDR1 WNHNN and CDR2 SYGVQD (reference sequence). The ends were cut back, 0 bases at V and 3 bases at J, with 13 bases in the middle. The CDR3 extends over 16 amino acids. The CDR3 DNA follows: TGCGCCAGCAGTGAGTCGGCAGGTCCGGGGACAGATACGCAGTATTTT. Amino acid sequence: CASSESAGPGTDTQYF.

J is TRBJ2-3 and V is TRBV4-2, with 8 positions matching TRBD2. The CDR3 loop spans 14 amino acids. Germline assignment: CDR1 LGHNA and CDR2 YNFKEQ. Trimming removed 1 base from V and 14 bases from J; junction bases left unmatched: 11. CDR3 protein: CASSQVGAGETPYF. CDR3 DNA: TGTGCCAGCAGCCAAGTAGGAGCGGGGGAAACCCCGTATTTT.

This clone showed up just once. V and J are TRBV6-2 or TRBV6-3 and TRBJ1-1, with 7 bases matching TRBD1. Germline trimming cut 2 bases from V and 0 bases from J; bases unmatched to any gene: 6. Germline assignment: CDR1 MNHEY and CDR2 SVGEGT. This CDR3 spans 16 amino acids. The CDR3 reads CASSYPPTGMNTEAFF. In DNA, the CDR3 is TGTGCCAGCAGTTACCCCCCGACAGGGATGAACACTGAAGCTTTCTTT.

The chain joins TRBV6-5 to TRBJ1-5, with D perhaps matching TRBD1 (6 bases). From germline, CDR1 is MNHEY and CDR2 SVGAGI. The CDR3 covers 14 residues. Trimming removed 6 bases from V and 1 base from J, with 10 bases in between. CDR3 DNA: TGTGCCAGCAGACGACAGGAGAGCAATCAGCCCCAGCATTTT. This encodes CASRRQESNQPQHF.

The chain employs TRBV7-8 and TRBJ2-7; 11 bases are a match to TRBD2. Germline CDR1 SGHVS, CDR2 FQNEAQ. V shed 5 bases and J 2 bases; nucleotides not matched to a gene: 5. This CDR3 has 15 residues. This chain's CDR3 is CASSPTSGGPYEQYF. As DNA, the CDR3 is TGTGCCAGCAGCCCTACTAGCGGGGGACCCTACGAGCAGTACTTC.

The rearrangement joins TRBV2 to TRBJ1-3; D unclear. V was shortened by 6 bases and J by 4 bases, with 10 bases between the two germline ends. Germline-derived CDR1 and CDR2 are SNHLY and FYNNEI. The CDR3 is 13 residues long. CDR3 sequence: CASRENLGNTIYF. The CDR3, as DNA: TGTGCCAGCAGGGAGAATCTCGGAAACACCATATATTTT.

J is TRBJ2-7 and V is TRBV19; 8 bases fit TRBD2. Germline CDR1 is LNHDA and CDR2 is SQIVND (reference sequence). This CDR3 comprises 16 residues. With 5 bases clipped from V and 5 bases from J, the junction kept 14 bases outside the gene matches. The CDR3 spells CASSSAYGRALHEQYF. DNA of the CDR3: TGTGCCAGTAGTTCCGCTTACGGGAGGGCCCTCCACGAGCAGTACTTC.